This is a list of T cell receptor beta chains from one sample in a study of T cell changes during pregnancy in multiple sclerosis. Generated by immunoSEQ multiplex PCR, the TCRdb table keeps only in-frame clones and is missing some. Here the sample spans fewer than 85,000 clones, more than 85% being singletons. The material sequenced was peripheral blood, taken in the first trimester of pregnancy. The receptors stem from a female donor in good health, enrolled as a control in a pregnancy study. CDR3s include the opening cysteine and the closing phenylalanine or tryptophan. The D gene is left open where the match is weak. Clone size is stated in some rows and not others, as once, few, many or a class when expanded.

clone_size	d_call	j_call	v_call	cdr3_nt	cdr3_aa
.	TRBD1	TRBJ2-7	TRBV2	TGTGCCAGCAGTCCCTCCCCAGGGGGCGAGCAGTACTTC	CASSPSPGGEQYF
.	.	TRBJ2-1	TRBV7-2	TGTGCCAGCAGCTCCCGGATGACGACGGGGAACAATGAGCAGTTCTTC	CASSSRMTTGNNEQFF
.	.	TRBJ2-5	TRBV5-1	TGCGCCAGCAGCGCCGGGACTCTCAGGGTAGAGACCCAGTACTTC	CASSAGTLRVETQYF
.	.	TRBJ2-1	TRBV7-9	TGTGCCAGCAGCCCTGAACAGGGTTCCAATGAGCAGTTCTTC	CASSPEQGSNEQFF
.	.	TRBJ2-1	TRBV5-6	TGTGCCAGCAGCTTGGTCTTCAATGAGCAGTTCTTC	CASSLVFNEQFF
.	TRBD2	TRBJ2-3	TRBV5-1	TGCGCCAGCAGCTGGCAGACTAGCGGGAGGGCAGATACGCAGTATTTT	CASSWQTSGRADTQYF
.	.	TRBJ2-3	TRBV19	TGTGCCAGTAGTGCCATGAGACTCGCTACTAGCACAGATACGCAGTATTTT	CASSAMRLATSTDTQYF
.	TRBD2	TRBJ2-2	TRBV18	TGTGCCAGCTCACCGCAACGGCCGGGACTAGCTATCGGGGAGCTGTTTTTT	CASSPQRPGLAIGELFF
.	.	TRBJ2-7	TRBV11-2	TGTGCCAGCGTCGGACAGAGCTCCTACGAGCAGTACTTC	CASVGQSSYEQYF
.	.	TRBJ1-1	TRBV2	TGTGCCAGCAGTGTAACAGGAGAAGCTTTCTTT	CASSVTGEAFF
.	TRBD2	TRBJ2-3	TRBV7-2	TGTGCCAGCAGCTCCGCCCCGACTAGCGGGAGTACAGATACGCAGTATTTT	CASSSAPTSGSTDTQYF
.	TRBD1	TRBJ2-7	TRBV5-1	TGCGCCAGCAGCAAGATGGGACAGGGGAACGAGCAGTACTTC	CASSKMGQGNEQYF
.	.	TRBJ2-1	TRBV18	TGTGCCAGCTCACCCCGACAGGACTCCTACAATGAGCAGTTCTTC	CASSPRQDSYNEQFF
.	.	TRBJ1-5	TRBV12-5	TGTGCTAGTCAGGGGCAGCGCAATCAGCCCCAGCATTTT	CASQGQRNQPQHF
.	.	TRBJ2-7	TRBV6-1	TGTGCCAGCAGTATTCGGGGTTCTACTTCCTACGAGCAGTACTTC	CASSIRGSTSYEQYF
.	TRBD1	TRBJ2-7	TRBV5-1	TGCGCCAGCAGCTTGGCGGGACAGGATTTTGGAGAGCAGTACTTC	CASSLAGQDFGEQYF
.	TRBD2	TRBJ2-2	TRBV5-1	TGCGCCAGCAGCTCCGGACTAGCGGGAGGGCCCGGGGAGCTGTTTTTT	CASSSGLAGGPGELFF
.	.	TRBJ2-3	TRBV6-1	TGTGCCAGCAGTGAAGCGTCCCAGGTCCGCACAGATACGCAGTATTTT	CASSEASQVRTDTQYF
.	.	TRBJ1-5	TRBV18	TGTGCCAGCTCACCACCGGGGCCCAATCAGCCCCAGCATTTT	CASSPPGPNQPQHF
.	.	TRBJ2-1	TRBV7-8	TGTGCCAGCAGCTTACGACTAGGGTATGACAATGAGCAGTTCTTC	CASSLRLGYDNEQFF
.	TRBD2	TRBJ2-7	TRBV5-1	TGCGCCAGCAGCTCCGGGGGGGCAGCCTACGAGCAGTACTTC	CASSSGGAAYEQYF
once	TRBD2	TRBJ2-1	TRBV13	TGTGCCAGCACCATCGGACTAGCGGGAGCTGAGCAGTTCTTC	CASTIGLAGAEQFF
.	.	TRBJ2-3	TRBV5-6	TGTGCCAGCAGCAGGGAGGACGCAGATACGCAGTATTTT	CASSREDADTQYF
once	.	TRBJ2-7	TRBV28	TGTGCCAGCAGTTCTACAGGGAGGGACTACGAGCAGTACTTC	CASSSTGRDYEQYF
.	.	TRBJ1-4	TRBV5-1	TGCGCCAGTAGTACAGGGATTGGAGAAAAACTGTTTTTT	CASSTGIGEKLFF